A few counts support the clone carrying this TCR beta chain. Antigen specificity is unknown. Combining CD45RO+ cells with CCR7-negative CD45RA+ TemRA cells gave CD8 memory. Germline V CDR1 and CDR2: MGHDK, SYGVNS. Losses at the gene ends were 0 bases for V and 3 bases for J; bases not matched to a gene: 4. The CDR3 length is 16 residues. The record originates from a study of shared clonotypes between healthy human individuals. In the study overall: Researchers drew samples from a couple of women and three men aged 18 to 49. Study results and limitations: Clonotypes shared by all four sorted-subset donors had higher generation probabilities than non-shared clonotypes. Four donors shared around 5% of their naive CD4 clonotypes.

Sequencing was performed with immunoSEQ multiplex PCR; in TCRdb, only in-frame clones are kept and a portion is missing. The data contain approximately 87,000 clones, around 57% of them seen just once; the ten biggest clones take up about 51%. This clonotype was sampled from a man aged 25-40 years in good health. Sequenced input: memory CD8+ T cells sorted from blood. Regarding subset: CD45RO+ cells pooled with CCR7-negative TemRA cells. The chain links TRBV25-1 to TRBJ2-2; 7 nucleotides match TRBD1. The CDR3: CASSEYRDRDTGELFF. The CDR3 nucleotides are TGTGCCAGCAGTGAATATCGGGACAGAGACACCGGGGAGCTGTTTTTT.